This T cell receptor beta chain emerged from a study of brain T cells in children with intractable seizures. This clone appeared a single time. Its antigen remains unidentified. The assay was immunoSEQ multiplex PCR, and TCRdb's table has in-frame clones only and misses some. This table holds tens of thousands of clones, roughly 91% found once. The CDR3 spans 12 residues. Between the trimmed V and J ends, which lost 8 bases and 1 base, there was a span of 8 bases. Germline CDR1 and CDR2: SGHTA and FQGNSA. At least one anti-epileptic drug was given before surgery. Study-level findings and limits: HCMV serostatus was not known, and viral specificity came from CDR3 similarity only. Clones missing pre-surgery may reflect undersampling of that blood sample.

The chain carries TRBV7-2 and TRBJ1-1; D unresolved. The sample was peripheral blood, taken at surgery. The receptor was derived from a boy younger than two with tuberous sclerosis and intractable seizures. In DNA form, the CDR3 reads TGTGCCAGCGGAGGAGGGAACACTGAAGCTTTCTTT. Protein sequence: CASGGGNTEAFF.